This T cell receptor beta chain stems from a study of T cells in Graves' hyperthyroidism and ophthalmopathy. Study-level findings and limits: Separating ophthalmopathy from stable hyperthyroidism was achieved by a 13 V-J model. Median prediction lead before ophthalmopathy onset was about 6.5 months with the model. In the blood, most expanded thyroid clonotypes above 0.001 appeared as well.

Germline lookup yields CDR1 ENHRY and CDR2 SYGVKD. The V gene lost 2 bases and the J gene lost 5 bases, with 6 bases spanning the gap. The CDR3 length is 12 residues. This clonotype has at least ten counts. Its antigen is not known. Patients were excluded for uncontrolled infection, other autoimmune disease, pregnancy or lactation. From RNA transcripts, TCR beta CDR3 regions were amplified. The HTBI primer set served for first-round RT-PCR of the TCR CDR3. TCRdb re-called the multiplex PCR reads with MiXCR, one entry per CDR3 protein. The repertoire holds around 600,000 distinct CDR3 sequences, 45% seen once, with less than 8.5% in the top ten.

This receptor was taken from an adult man with Graves' disease, either hyperthyroidism or ophthalmopathy (not recorded which). The rearrangement uses TRBV10-3 and TRBJ1-2; no definite D call. Sequencing was carried out using peripheral blood or thyroid tissue (not recorded which). As DNA, the CDR3 is TGTGCCATCAGTGAGCTGGAGTATGGCTACACCTTC. Amino acids: CAISELEYGYTF.